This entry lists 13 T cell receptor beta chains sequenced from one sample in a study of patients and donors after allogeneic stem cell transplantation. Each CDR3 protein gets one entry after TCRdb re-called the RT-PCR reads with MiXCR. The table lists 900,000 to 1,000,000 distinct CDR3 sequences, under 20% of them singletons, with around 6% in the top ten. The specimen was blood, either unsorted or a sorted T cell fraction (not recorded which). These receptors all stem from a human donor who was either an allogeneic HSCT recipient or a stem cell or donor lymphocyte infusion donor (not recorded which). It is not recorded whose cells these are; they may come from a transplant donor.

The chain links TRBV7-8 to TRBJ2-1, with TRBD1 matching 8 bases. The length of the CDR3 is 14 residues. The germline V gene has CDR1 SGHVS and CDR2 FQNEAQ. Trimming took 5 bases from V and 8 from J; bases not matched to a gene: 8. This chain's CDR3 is CASSADRGIHEQFF. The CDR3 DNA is TGTGCCAGCAGCGCCGACAGGGGAATCCATGAGCAGTTCTTC.

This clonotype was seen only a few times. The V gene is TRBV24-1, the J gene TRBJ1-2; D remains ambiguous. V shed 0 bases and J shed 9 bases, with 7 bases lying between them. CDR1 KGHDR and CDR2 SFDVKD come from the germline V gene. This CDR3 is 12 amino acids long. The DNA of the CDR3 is TGTGCCACCAGTGATTTGTCCAGCAGCTACACCTTC. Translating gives CATSDLSSSYTF.

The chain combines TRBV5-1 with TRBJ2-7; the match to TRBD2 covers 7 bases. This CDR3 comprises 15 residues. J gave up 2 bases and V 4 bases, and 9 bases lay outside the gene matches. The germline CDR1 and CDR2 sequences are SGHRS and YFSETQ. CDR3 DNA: TGCGCCAGCAGCCCAGGGAGGGGCAGCGCCTACGAGCAGTACTTC. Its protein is CASSPGRGSAYEQYF.

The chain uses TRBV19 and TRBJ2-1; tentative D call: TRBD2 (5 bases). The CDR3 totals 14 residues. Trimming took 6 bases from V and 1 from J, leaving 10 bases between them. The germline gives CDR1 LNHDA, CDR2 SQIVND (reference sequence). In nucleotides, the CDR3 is TGTGCCAGTAGGGACTTGCTTTCCTACAATGAGCAGTTCTTC. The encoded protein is CASRDLLSYNEQFF.

CDR3 sequence reads: CASSLQSAGSYEQYF. DNA for the CDR3: TGTGCCAGCAGCTTGCAATCTGCCGGCTCCTACGAGCAGTACTTC. The chain couples TRBV5-4 to TRBJ2-7; D is unclear. Trimming removed 1 base at V and 0 bases at J, with 11 bases between. This CDR3 has 15 residues. Looked up from germline, CDR1 is SGHNT and CDR2 is YYREEE (reference sequence).

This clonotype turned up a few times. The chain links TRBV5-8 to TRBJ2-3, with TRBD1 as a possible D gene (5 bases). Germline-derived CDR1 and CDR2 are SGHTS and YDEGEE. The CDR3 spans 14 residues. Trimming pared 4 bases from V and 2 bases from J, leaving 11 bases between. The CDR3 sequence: CASSLMGLTDTQYF. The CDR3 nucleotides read TGTGCCAGCAGCCTTATGGGGCTCACAGATACGCAGTATTTT.

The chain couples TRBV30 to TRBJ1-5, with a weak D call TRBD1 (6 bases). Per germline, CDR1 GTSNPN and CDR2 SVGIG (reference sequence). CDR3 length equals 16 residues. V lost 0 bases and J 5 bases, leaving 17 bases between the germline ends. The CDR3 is CAWSVRVGQLHQPQHF. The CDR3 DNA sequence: TGTGCCTGGAGTGTACGGGTCGGACAGTTGCATCAGCCCCAGCATTTT.

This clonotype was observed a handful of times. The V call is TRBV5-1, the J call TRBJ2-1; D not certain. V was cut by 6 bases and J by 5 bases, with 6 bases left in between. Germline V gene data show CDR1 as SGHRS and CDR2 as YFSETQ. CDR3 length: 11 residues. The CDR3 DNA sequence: TGCGCCAGCAATGAAGACAATGAGCAGTTCTTC. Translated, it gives CASNEDNEQFF.

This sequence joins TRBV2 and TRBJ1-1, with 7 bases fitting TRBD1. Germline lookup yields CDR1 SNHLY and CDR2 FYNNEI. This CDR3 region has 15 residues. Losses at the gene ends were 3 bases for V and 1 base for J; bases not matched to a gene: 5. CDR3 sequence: CASSDLGTANTEAFF. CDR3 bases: TGTGCCAGCAGTGACCTCGGGACAGCGAACACTGAAGCTTTCTTT.

The CDR3 nucleotides read TGTGCCAGCAGTCCACCCGGGGACAAGTCGCCCATATCTCTCTCTGGAAACACCATATATTTT. Its translation is CASSPPGDKSPISLSGNTIYF. The chain recombines TRBV6-2 or TRBV6-3 with TRBJ1-3; D is possibly TRBD1 (6 bases). Germline lookup yields CDR1 MNHEY and CDR2 SVGEGT. The CDR3 has 21 residues. V dropped 5 bases and J dropped 0 bases, with 29 bases sitting between them.

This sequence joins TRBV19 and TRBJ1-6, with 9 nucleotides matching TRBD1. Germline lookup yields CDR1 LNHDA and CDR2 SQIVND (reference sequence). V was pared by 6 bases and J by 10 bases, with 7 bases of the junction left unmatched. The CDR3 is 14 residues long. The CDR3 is CASRADRGRSPLHF. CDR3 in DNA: TGTGCCAGTAGGGCGGACAGGGGCCGATCACCCCTCCACTTT.

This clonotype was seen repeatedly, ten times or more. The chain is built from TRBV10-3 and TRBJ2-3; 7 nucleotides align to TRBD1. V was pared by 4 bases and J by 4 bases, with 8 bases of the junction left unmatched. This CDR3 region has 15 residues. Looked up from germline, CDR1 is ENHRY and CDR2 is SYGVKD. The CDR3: CAISVIQGSADTQYF. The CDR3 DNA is TGTGCCATCAGTGTTATACAGGGGTCGGCAGATACGCAGTATTTT.

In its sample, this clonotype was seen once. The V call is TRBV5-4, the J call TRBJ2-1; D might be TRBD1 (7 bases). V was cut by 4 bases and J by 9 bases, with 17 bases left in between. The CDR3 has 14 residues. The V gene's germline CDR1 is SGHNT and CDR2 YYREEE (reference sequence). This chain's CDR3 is CASSQGGLDPEQFF. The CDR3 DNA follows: TGTGCCAGCAGCCAGGGGGGCCTGGATCCTGAGCAGTTCTTC. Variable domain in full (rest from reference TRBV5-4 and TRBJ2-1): ETGVTQSPTHLIKTRGQQVTLRCSSQSGHNTVSWYQQALGQGPQFIFQYYREEENGRGNFPPRFSGLQFPNYSSELNVNALELDDSALYLCASSQGGLDPEQFFGPGTRLTVL.